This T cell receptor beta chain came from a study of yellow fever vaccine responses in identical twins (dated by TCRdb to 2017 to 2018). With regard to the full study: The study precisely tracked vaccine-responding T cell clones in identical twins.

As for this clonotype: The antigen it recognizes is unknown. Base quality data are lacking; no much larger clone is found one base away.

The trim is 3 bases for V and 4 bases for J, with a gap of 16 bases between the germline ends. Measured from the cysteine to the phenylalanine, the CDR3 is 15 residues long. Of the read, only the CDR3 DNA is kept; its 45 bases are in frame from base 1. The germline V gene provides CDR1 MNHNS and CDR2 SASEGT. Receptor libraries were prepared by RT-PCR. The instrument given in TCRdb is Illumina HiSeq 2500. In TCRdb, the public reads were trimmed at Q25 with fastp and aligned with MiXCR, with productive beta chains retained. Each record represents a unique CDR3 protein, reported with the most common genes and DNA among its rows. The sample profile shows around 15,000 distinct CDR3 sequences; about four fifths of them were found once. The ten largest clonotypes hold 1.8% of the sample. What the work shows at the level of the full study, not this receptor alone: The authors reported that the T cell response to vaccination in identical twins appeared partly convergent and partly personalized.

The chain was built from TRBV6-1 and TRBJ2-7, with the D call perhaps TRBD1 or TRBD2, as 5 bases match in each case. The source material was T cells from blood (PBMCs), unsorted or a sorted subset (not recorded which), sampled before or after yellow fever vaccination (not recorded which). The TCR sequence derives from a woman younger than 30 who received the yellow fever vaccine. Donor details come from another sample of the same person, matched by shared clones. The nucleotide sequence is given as TGTGCCAGCAGTGAGGACCTAGCTGGGGCATACGAGCAGTACTTC. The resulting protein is CASSEDLAGAYEQYF.